Described below is a single TCR beta chain sequence and its context. These data come from a study of blood T cell repertoires in COVID-19. CDR1 and CDR2 from the germline V gene are ENHRY and SYGVKD. This CDR3 is built from 14 residues. After removal of 8 bases from V and 1 base from J, the junction contained 6 bases not matched to a gene. Only in-frame clones appear in the TCRdb table, and some are missing; sequencing was by immunoSEQ multiplex PCR. The sample has over 200,000 clones; roughly 80% are singletons. The rearrangement uses TRBV10-3 and TRBJ1-1, with TRBD1 matching over 8 bases. The specimen sequenced was peripheral blood. This receptor was obtained from a human donor in a cohort sampled during active COVID-19. CDR3 nucleotide sequence: TGTGCCATCGGCACTGGACAGGGGAACACTGAAGCTTTCTTT. Its translation: CAIGTGQGNTEAFF.